The 27 T cell receptor beta chains below all came from one sample that was sequenced in a study of T cells in Graves' hyperthyroidism and ophthalmopathy. There were TCR beta CDR3 regions amplified from RNA transcripts. First-round RT-PCR with HTBI primers amplified the TCR CDR3 region. TCRdb re-called the multiplex PCR reads with MiXCR, one entry per CDR3 protein. The sample lists 550,000 to 800,000 distinct CDR3 sequences, 16% seen once, with under 9.5% in the top ten. Sequenced material: blood. These receptors were obtained from a young man with Graves' hyperthyroidism.

This clonotype was observed at least ten times. The rearrangement joins TRBV5-1 to TRBJ2-3; 13 nucleotides align to TRBD2. The trim removed 4 bases at V and 2 bases at J, leaving 7 bases unmatched. CDR3 length: 17 amino acids. Germline V gives CDR1 SGHRS, CDR2 YFSETQ. CDR3 nucleotides: TGCGCCAGCAGCGTAGGACTAGCGGGGGCCCCCACAGATACGCAGTATTTT. Translation gives CASSVGLAGAPTDTQYF.

This clonotype was recorded at least ten times. V and J are TRBV27 and TRBJ2-2; D is possibly TRBD2 (5 bases). Germline lookup yields CDR1 MNHEY and CDR2 SMNVEV (reference sequence). Trimming shortened V by 2 bases and J by 8 bases, and 12 bases separated the two germline ends. CDR3 size: 14 residues. The CDR3 protein is CASSLPQTGGELFF. CDR3 coding DNA: TGTGCCAGCAGTTTACCGCAGACGGGGGGGGAGCTGTTTTTT.

This clonotype has a count of ten or more. This sequence joins TRBV28 and TRBJ2-1; perhaps TRBD1 as D (6 bases). Between the trimmed V and J ends, which lost 5 bases and 10 bases, there was a span of 9 bases. CDR1 is MDHEN, CDR2 SYDVKM, per germline. The CDR3 sequence is 11 residues long. The CDR3 sequence: CASSEGQEQFF. The CDR3, as DNA: TGTGCCAGCAGTGAGGGACAAGAGCAGTTCTTC.

This clonotype was detected many times. The chain has TRBV7-8 and TRBJ2-5; either TRBD1 or TRBD2 may fit D (5 bases each). Between the trimmed V and J ends, which lost 0 bases and 2 bases, there was a span of 13 bases. This CDR3 is built from 16 residues. Germline V gives CDR1 SGHVS, CDR2 FQNEAQ. The CDR3 nucleotides are TGTGCCAGCAGCTTAGCCTTCCCGGGGCCACAAGAGACCCAGTACTTC. Encoded protein: CASSLAFPGPQETQYF.

This clonotype showed up just a few times. The chain is built from TRBV29-1 and TRBJ2-5, with 8 bases that match TRBD1. The trim removed 8 bases at V and 5 bases at J, leaving 10 bases unmatched. Germline V gene data show CDR1 as SQVTM and CDR2 as ANQGSEA. The CDR3 is 13 amino acids. This CDR3 is CSFRQGAGETQYF. CDR3 nucleotide sequence: TGCAGCTTTCGCCAGGGGGCCGGGGAGACCCAGTACTTC.

Concerning this clonotype: One junction end disagrees with the germline gene, perhaps due to a read error. The chain is built from TRBV11-3 and TRBJ2-3; possibly TRBD2 for D (6 bases). CDR3 size: 15 residues. CDR1 is SGHNT and CDR2 is YENEEA in the germline V gene. CDR3 region: CASSLELAGSNTQYF. Written as DNA, the CDR3 is TGTGCCAGCAGCCTAGAACTAGCCGGTTCAAATACGCAGTATTTT.

This clonotype has at least ten counts. The chain uses TRBV12-3 or TRBV12-4 and TRBJ2-2; TRBD1 aligns across 9 bases. J lost 5 bases, V lost 11 bases, and 3 bases had no gene match. This CDR3 contains 12 residues. The CDR3 region is CAGGTGTGELFF. Written as DNA, the CDR3 is TGTGCCGGGGGGACAGGGACCGGGGAGCTGTTTTTT.

The sample holds many counts of this clonotype. This chain links TRBV5-5 with TRBJ2-7, with D perhaps TRBD2 (6 bases). V was shortened by 0 bases and J by 0 bases, with 10 bases between the two germline ends. The germline V gene has CDR1 SGHKS and CDR2 YYEKEE (reference sequence). This CDR3 has 15 amino acids. In nucleotides, the CDR3 is TGTGCCAGCAGCTTGGGTAGCGGCTACTCCTACGAGCAGTACTTC. It is translated as CASSLGSGYSYEQYF.

The chain is built from TRBV6-1 and TRBJ2-1; 11 bases line up with TRBD2. V shed 11 bases, J shed 5 bases, and the junction held 8 bases outside the gene matches. The CDR3 covers 14 residues. CDR1 MNHNS and CDR2 SASEGT come from the germline V gene. The CDR3 is CAAKLAGVHNEQFF. DNA for the CDR3: TGTGCCGCGAAACTAGCGGGAGTTCACAATGAGCAGTTCTTC.

The table lists this clonotype with many counts. The CDR3 nucleotides are TGTGCCAGCTCACCATTACAAGGGCCGGCGGATACGCAGTATTTT. It is translated as CASSPLQGPADTQYF. The chain employs TRBV18 and TRBJ2-3, with D uncertain. Trimming cost V 2 bases and J 6 bases, with 15 bases left between them. CDR3 length equals 15 residues. Germline CDR1 and CDR2: KGHSH and LQKENI.

The table lists this clonotype with many counts. The chain joins TRBV20-1 to TRBJ2-5; 7 bases match TRBD2. Germline CDR1 is DFQATT and CDR2 is SNEGSKA (reference sequence). CDR3 length: 14 residues. V gave up 6 bases and J gave up 5 bases; unmatched junction bases: 12. The CDR3 bases are TGCAGTGCCGAGTGGGCGGGAGCTTGGGAGACCCAGTACTTC. Its protein is CSAEWAGAWETQYF.

CDR3 sequence: CASSHRDRGPPQHF. In DNA, the CDR3 is TGTGCCAGCAGTCACCGGGACAGGGGGCCGCCCCAGCATTTT. V usage is TRBV7-9 and J usage is TRBJ1-5; 12 bases agree with TRBD1. V was pared by 6 bases and J by 9 bases, with 6 bases of the junction left unmatched. CDR3 length: 14 residues. Germline V lookup: CDR1 SEHNR, CDR2 FQNEAQ (reference sequence). Looking up the rest from reference TRBV7-9 and TRBJ1-5 gives the full variable domain: DTGVSQNPRHKITKRGQNVTFRCDPISEHNRLYWYRQTLGQGPEFLTYFQNEAQLEKSRLLSDRFSAERPKGSFSTLEIQRTEQGDSAMYLCASSHRDRGPPQHFGDGTRLSIL.

Of note for this clonotype: Here the CDR3 omits its conserved ending phenylalanine or tryptophan, so a read error is the likely source. V is TRBV12-3 or TRBV12-4 and J is TRBJ2-3; D is unclear. The CDR3 is 11 amino acids. V dropped 5 bases and J dropped 3 bases, with 3 bases sitting between them. CDR3 DNA sequence: TGTGCCAGCAGTCTTACAGATACGCAGTATCTT. Translated, it gives CASSLTDTQYL.

V and J are TRBV6-2 or TRBV6-3 and TRBJ2-5, with D tentatively TRBD2 (5 bases). The germline V gene encodes CDR1 MNHEY and CDR2 SVGEGT. Trimming stripped 6 bases from V and 5 bases from J, with 19 bases between. The CDR3 is 15 amino acids. The CDR3: CASSPPGNGEETQYF. The CDR3 DNA reads TGTGCCAGCAGCCCCCCGGGGAACGGAGAGGAGACCCAGTACTTC.

The table lists this clonotype with many counts. V usage is TRBV28 and J usage is TRBJ2-1, with D perhaps assigned TRBD1 or TRBD2 (5 bases each). Looked up from germline, CDR1 is MDHEN and CDR2 is SYDVKM. The V and J ends lost 4 bases and 10 bases respectively, with 20 bases between them. The CDR3 totals 15 residues. CDR3 amino acids: CASSSFGAESYEQFF. In DNA form, the CDR3 reads TGTGCCAGCAGTTCTTTCGGGGCGGAGAGTTACGAGCAGTTCTTC.

The chain combines TRBV5-4 with TRBJ2-3, with 10 bases matching TRBD2. The CDR3 covers 15 residues. V lost 4 bases and J lost 5; bases outside the gene matches: 7. Germline lookup yields CDR1 SGHNT and CDR2 YYREEE (reference sequence). The CDR3 coding sequence is TGTGCCAGCAGCACCGGACTAGCGGTGGGAGATACGCAGTATTTT. Translating it yields CASSTGLAVGDTQYF.

Only a few counts were recorded for this clonotype. The gene calls are TRBV7-9 and TRBJ2-4, with TRBD2 matching 10 bases. Germline loops: CDR1 SEHNR, CDR2 FQNEAQ (reference sequence). V shed 3 bases, J shed 0 bases, and the junction held 2 bases outside the gene matches. This CDR3 comprises 16 residues. CDR3 DNA: TGTGCCAGCAGCTTTCTAGCGGGGGTAGCCAAAAACATTCAGTACTTC. Protein sequence: CASSFLAGVAKNIQYF.

This clonotype was counted a few times. As DNA, the CDR3 is TGCAGTGCTAGACGACTAGCGACAGGGGTAGCGAGCCCCCCTGGCACAGATACGCAGTATTTT. This sequence encodes CSARRLATGVASPPGTDTQYF. V is TRBV20-1 and J is TRBJ2-3, with D tentatively TRBD1 or TRBD2 (8 bases each). Trimming took 2 bases from V and 1 from J, leaving 31 bases between them. This CDR3 comprises 21 residues. The germline gives CDR1 DFQATT, CDR2 SNEGSKA (reference sequence).

This clonotype appeared a few times. The chain is built from TRBV20-1 and TRBJ1-1; TRBD1 might be the D (5 bases). The CDR3 is 13 amino acids. Looked up from germline, CDR1 is DFQATT and CDR2 is SNEGSKA (reference sequence). V lost 3 bases to trimming and J lost 0 bases, with 8 bases between them. CDR3 residues: CSARGQLNTEAFF. The CDR3 coding sequence is TGCAGTGCTAGGGGGCAGTTGAACACTGAAGCTTTCTTT.

In its sample, this clonotype was seen many times. The gene calls are TRBV12-3 or TRBV12-4 and TRBJ1-3; unclear D gene. This CDR3 is 14 amino acids long. V lost 2 bases and J lost 0, with 5 bases in between. The CDR3 spells CASSLLGSGNTIYF. CDR3 coding DNA: TGTGCCAGCAGTTTATTGGGCTCTGGAAACACCATATATTTT.

This clonotype was recorded a few times. The chain combines TRBV5-1 with TRBJ2-2; D is possibly TRBD1 (7 bases). Trimming took off 0 bases at V and 7 bases at J, with 19 bases between the two ends. This CDR3 is 17 amino acids long. Germline loops: CDR1 SGHRS, CDR2 YFSETQ. CDR3 sequence: CASSLASPARGDGELFF. The DNA for the CDR3 is TGCGCCAGCAGCTTGGCATCTCCGGCCAGGGGGGACGGGGAGCTGTTTTTT. The variable domain in full, completed from reference TRBV5-1 and TRBJ2-2, reads KAGVTQTPRYLIKTRGQQVTLSCSPISGHRSVSWYQQTPGQGLQFLFEYFSETQRNKGNFPGRFSGRQFSNSRSEMNVSTLELGDSALYLCASSLASPARGDGELFFGEGSRLTVL.

This clonotype was picked up a small number of times. The CDR3 DNA sequence: TGTGCCAGCAGTTACTCGGGCCTTTTTCGGAGCAGTAATTCACCCCTCCACTTT. Translating gives CASSYSGLFRSSNSPLHF. The rearrangement links TRBV6-6 to TRBJ1-6, with no clear D. Trimming cost V 0 bases and J 6 bases, with 18 bases left between them. The CDR3 runs to 18 residues. Germline CDR1 MNHNY, CDR2 SVGAGI (reference sequence).

This clonotype came up a few times. This sequence joins TRBV30 and TRBJ2-3; D remains unclear. V gave up 4 bases and J gave up 2 bases, with 16 bases separating them. Germline CDR1 GTSNPN, CDR2 SVGIG (reference sequence). The CDR3 runs 15 residues. CDR3 sequence reads: CAWTLKGYSTDTQYF. The CDR3 DNA sequence: TGTGCCTGGACCCTAAAGGGCTATTCCACAGATACGCAGTATTTT.

This clonotype was counted many times. The CDR3 loop is CASSQVQSEQYF. The DNA for the CDR3 is TGTGCCAGCAGCCAAGTACAGAGCGAGCAGTACTTC. This chain uses TRBV3-1 with TRBJ2-7, with no clear D. The V and J ends lost 1 base and 6 bases respectively, with 7 bases between them. CDR1 and CDR2 (germline): LGHDT, YNNKEL (reference sequence). The CDR3 extends over 12 amino acids.

The J gene is TRBJ1-2, the V gene TRBV24-1; D might be TRBD1 (5 bases). Trimming removed 5 bases from V and 3 bases from J, with 12 bases in between. CDR1 KGHDR and CDR2 SFDVKD come from the germline V gene. The length of the CDR3 is 14 residues. DNA of the CDR3: TGTGCCACCAGTGGTACTGCAGGGCACTATGGCTACACCTTC. It specifies CATSGTAGHYGYTF.

This clonotype has a handful of counts. This chain joins TRBV20-1 and TRBJ1-3; D gene unclear. The CDR3 is made up of 13 amino acids. The germline V and J ends were trimmed by 3 bases and 0 bases, with 6 bases remaining between them. CDR1 is DFQATT and CDR2 is SNEGSKA in the germline V gene (reference sequence). CDR3 in amino acids: CSASTPSGNTIYF. The CDR3 bases are TGCAGTGCTAGTACGCCCTCTGGAAACACCATATATTTT.

This clonotype was counted a few times. The V call is TRBV2, the J call TRBJ1-4; D is perhaps TRBD1 (6 bases). Trimming pared 6 bases from V and 8 bases from J, leaving 16 bases between. The CDR3 is made up of 14 amino acids. Germline V gene sequence: CDR1 SNHLY, CDR2 FYNNEI. The CDR3 nucleotides are TGTGCCAGCAGAGAACAGGGAGGTGGCGAAAAACTGTTTTTT. Its protein is CASREQGGGEKLFF.